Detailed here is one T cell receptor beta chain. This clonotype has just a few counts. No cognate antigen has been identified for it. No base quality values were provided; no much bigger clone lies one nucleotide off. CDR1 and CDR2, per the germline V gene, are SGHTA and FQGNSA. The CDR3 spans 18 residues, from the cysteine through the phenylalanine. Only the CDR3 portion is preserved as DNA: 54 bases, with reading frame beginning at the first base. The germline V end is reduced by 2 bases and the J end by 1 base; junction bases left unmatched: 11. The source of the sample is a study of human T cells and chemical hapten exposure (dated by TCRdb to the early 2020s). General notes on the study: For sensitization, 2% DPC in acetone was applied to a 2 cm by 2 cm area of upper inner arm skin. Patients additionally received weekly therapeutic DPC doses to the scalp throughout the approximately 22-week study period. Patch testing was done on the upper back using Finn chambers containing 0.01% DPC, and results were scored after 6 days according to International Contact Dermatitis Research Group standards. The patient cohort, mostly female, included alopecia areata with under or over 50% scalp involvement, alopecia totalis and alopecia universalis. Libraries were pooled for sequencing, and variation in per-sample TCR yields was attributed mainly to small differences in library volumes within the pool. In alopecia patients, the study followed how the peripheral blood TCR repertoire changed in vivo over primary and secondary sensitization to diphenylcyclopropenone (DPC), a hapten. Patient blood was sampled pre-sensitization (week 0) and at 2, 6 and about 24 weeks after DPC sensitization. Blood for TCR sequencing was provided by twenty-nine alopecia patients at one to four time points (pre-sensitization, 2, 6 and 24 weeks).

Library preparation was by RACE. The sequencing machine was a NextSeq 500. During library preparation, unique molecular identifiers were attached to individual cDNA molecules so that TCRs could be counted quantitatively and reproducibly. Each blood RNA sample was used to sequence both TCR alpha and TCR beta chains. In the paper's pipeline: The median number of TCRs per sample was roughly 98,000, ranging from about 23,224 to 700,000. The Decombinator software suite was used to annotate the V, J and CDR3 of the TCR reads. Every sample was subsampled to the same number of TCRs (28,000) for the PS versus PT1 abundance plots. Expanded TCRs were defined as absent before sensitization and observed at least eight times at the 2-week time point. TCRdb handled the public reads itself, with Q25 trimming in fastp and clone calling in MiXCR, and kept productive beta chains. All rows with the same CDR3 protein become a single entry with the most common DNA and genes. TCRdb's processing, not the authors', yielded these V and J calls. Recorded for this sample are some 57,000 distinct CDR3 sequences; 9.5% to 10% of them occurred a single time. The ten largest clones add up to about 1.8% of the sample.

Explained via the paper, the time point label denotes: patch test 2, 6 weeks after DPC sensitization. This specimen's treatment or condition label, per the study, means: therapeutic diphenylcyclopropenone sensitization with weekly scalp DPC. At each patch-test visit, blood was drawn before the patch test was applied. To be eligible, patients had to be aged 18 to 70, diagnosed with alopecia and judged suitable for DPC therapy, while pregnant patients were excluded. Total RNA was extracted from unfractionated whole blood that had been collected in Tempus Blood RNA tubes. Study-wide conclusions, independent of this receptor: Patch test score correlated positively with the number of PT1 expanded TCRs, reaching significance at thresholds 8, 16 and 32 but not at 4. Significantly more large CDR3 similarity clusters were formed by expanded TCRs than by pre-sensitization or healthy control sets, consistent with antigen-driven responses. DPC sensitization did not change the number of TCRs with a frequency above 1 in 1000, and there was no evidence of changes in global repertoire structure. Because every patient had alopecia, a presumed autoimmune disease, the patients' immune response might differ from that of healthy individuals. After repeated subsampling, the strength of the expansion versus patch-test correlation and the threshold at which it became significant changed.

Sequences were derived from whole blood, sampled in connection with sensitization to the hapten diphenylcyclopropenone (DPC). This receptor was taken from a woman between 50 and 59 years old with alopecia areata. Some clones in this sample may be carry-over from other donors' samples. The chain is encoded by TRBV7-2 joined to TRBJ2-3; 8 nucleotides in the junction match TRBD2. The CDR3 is CASSLRLGTRGGTDTQYF. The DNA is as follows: TGTGCCAGCAGCTTAAGGTTGGGGACTAGGGGGGGCACAGATACGCAGTATTTT.